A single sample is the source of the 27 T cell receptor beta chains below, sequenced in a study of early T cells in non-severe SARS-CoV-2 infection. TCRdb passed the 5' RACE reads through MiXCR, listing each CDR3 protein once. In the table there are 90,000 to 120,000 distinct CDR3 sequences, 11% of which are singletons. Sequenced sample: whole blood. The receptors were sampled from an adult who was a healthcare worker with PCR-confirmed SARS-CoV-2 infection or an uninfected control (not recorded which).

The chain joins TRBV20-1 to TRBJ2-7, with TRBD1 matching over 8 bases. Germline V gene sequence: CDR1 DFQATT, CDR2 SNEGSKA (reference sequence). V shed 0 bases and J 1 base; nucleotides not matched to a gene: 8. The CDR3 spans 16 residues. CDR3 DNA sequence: TGCAGTGCTAGAGATACCGGACAGGGTAAATCCTACGAGCAGTACTTC. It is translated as CSARDTGQGKSYEQYF.

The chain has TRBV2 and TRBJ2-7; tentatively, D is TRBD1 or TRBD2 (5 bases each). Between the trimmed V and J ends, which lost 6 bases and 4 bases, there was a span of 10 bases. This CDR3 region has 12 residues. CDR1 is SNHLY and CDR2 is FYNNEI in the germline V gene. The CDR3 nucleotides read TGTGCCAGCAGAGGGACGGCGTACGAGCAGTACTTC. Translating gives CASRGTAYEQYF.

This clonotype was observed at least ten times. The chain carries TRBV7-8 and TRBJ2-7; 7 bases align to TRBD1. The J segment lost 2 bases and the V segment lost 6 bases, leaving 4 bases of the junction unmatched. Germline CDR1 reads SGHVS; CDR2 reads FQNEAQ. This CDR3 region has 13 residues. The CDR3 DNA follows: TGTGCCAGCAGATCAGACAGGGCCTACGAGCAGTACTTC. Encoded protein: CASRSDRAYEQYF.

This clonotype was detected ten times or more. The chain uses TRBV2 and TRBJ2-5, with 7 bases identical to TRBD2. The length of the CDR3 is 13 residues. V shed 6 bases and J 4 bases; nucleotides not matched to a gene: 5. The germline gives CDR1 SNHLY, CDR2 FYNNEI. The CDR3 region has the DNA TGTGCCAGCAGGTCCTGGGGGGGAGAGACCCAGTACTTC. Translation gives CASRSWGGETQYF.

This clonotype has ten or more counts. The CDR3 coding sequence is TGTGCCAGCAGTTCGCGACCGACCAACTATGGCTACACCTTC. Protein: CASSSRPTNYGYTF. This chain connects TRBV27 to TRBJ1-2; D call uncertain. The CDR3 has 14 residues. Germline V gene data show CDR1 as MNHEY and CDR2 as SMNVEV (reference sequence). Trimming stripped 4 bases from V and 2 bases from J, with 11 bases between.

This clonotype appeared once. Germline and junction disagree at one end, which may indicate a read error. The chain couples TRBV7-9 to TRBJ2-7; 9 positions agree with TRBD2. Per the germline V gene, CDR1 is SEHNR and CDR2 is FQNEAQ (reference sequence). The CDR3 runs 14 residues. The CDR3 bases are TGTGACAGCAGTCTGGGACTAGCCTCCTACGAGCAGTACTTC. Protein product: CDSSLGLASYEQYF.

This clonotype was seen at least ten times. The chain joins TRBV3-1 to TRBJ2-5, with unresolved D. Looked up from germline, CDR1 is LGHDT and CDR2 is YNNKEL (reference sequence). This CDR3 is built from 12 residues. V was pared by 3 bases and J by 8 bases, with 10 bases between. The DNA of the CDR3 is TGTGCCAGCAGCCAGGGCCTATCAACCCAGTACTTC. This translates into CASSQGLSTQYF.

CDR3 in amino acids: CASSQDYLHTDTQYF. For the CDR3, the DNA is TGTGCCAGCAGCCAAGACTACCTTCACACAGATACGCAGTATTTT. V is TRBV3-1 and J is TRBJ2-3; D gene unclear. The V gene lost 0 bases and the J gene lost 2 bases, with 9 bases spanning the gap. The CDR3 contains 15 residues. CDR1 LGHDT and CDR2 YNNKEL come from the germline V gene (reference sequence).

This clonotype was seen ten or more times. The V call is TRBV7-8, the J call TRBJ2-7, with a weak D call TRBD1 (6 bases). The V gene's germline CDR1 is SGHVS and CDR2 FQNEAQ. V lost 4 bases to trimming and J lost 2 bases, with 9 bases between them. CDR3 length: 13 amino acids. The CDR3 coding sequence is TGTGCCAGCAGCTGGGACATAACCTACGAGCAGTACTTC. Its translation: CASSWDITYEQYF.

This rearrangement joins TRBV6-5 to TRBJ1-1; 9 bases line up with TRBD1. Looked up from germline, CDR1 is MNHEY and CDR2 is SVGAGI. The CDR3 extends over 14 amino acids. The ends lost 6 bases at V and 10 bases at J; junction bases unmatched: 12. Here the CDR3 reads CASRVTGGPQGAFF. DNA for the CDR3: TGTGCCAGCAGAGTCACAGGGGGCCCTCAGGGAGCTTTCTTT.

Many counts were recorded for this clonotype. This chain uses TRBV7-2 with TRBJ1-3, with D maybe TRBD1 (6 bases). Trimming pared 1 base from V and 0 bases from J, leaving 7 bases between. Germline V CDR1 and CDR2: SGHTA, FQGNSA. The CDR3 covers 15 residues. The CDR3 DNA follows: TGTGCCAGCAGCTTAGAGGGGGGCTCTGGAAACACCATATATTTT. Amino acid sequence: CASSLEGGSGNTIYF. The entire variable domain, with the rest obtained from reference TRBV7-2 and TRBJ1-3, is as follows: GAGVSQSPSNKVTEKGKDVELRCDPISGHTALYWYRQSLGQGLEFLIYFQGNSAPDKSGLPSDRFSAERTGGSVSTLTIQRTQQEDSAVYLCASSLEGGSGNTIYFGEGSWLTVV.

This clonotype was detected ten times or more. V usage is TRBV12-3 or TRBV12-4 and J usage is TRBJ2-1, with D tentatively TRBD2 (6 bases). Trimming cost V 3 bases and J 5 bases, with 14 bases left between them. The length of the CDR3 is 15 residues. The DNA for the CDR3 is TGTGCCAGCAGTTTCACGGAGGGCCAGAACAATGAGCAGTTCTTC. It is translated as CASSFTEGQNNEQFF.

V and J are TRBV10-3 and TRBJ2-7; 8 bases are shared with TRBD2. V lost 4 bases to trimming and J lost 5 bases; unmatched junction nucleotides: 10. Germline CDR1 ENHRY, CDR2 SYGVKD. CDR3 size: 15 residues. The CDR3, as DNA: TGTGCCATCAGTGGTCAGAGGGCGGGAGGCGACGAGCAGTACTTC. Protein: CAISGQRAGGDEQYF.

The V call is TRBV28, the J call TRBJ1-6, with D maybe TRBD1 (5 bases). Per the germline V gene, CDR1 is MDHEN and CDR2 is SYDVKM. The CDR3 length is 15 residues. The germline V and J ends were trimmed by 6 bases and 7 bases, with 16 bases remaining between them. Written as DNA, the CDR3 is TGTGCCAGCAGCCCGGGGCGGGGAGGAAATTCACCCCTCCACTTT. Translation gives CASSPGRGGNSPLHF.

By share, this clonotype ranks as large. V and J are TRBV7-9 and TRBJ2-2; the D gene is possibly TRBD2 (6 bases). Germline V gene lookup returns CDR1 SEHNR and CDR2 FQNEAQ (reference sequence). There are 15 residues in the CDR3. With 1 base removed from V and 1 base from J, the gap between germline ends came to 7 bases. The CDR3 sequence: CASSLGSGNTGELFF. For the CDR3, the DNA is TGTGCCAGCAGCTTAGGTAGCGGGAACACCGGGGAGCTGTTTTTT.

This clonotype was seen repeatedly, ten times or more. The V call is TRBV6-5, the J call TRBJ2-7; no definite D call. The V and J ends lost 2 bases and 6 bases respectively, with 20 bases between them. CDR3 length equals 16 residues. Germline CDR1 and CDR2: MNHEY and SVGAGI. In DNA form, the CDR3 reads TGTGCCAGCAGTTACCGCCGCGCGGCCACAAATCCCGAGCAGTACTTC. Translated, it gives CASSYRRAATNPEQYF.

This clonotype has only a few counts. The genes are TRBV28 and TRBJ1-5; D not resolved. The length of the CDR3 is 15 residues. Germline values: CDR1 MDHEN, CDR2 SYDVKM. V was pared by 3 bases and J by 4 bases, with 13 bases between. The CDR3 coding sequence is TGTGCCAGCAGTTTCGCGGCGCAGCTAAATCAGCCCCAGCATTTT. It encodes CASSFAAQLNQPQHF.

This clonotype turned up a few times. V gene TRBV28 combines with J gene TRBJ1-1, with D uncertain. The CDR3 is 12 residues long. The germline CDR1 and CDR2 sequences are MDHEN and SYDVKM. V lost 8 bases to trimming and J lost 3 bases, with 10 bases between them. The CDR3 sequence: CASGRAHTEAFF. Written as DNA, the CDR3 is TGTGCCAGCGGAAGGGCCCACACTGAAGCTTTCTTT.

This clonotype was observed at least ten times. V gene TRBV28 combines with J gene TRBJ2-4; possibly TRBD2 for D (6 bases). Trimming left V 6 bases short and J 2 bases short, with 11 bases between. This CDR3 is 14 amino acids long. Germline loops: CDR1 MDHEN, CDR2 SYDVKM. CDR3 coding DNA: TGTGCCAGCAGCCCCGGGGGTTCCAAAAACATTCAGTACTTC. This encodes CASSPGGSKNIQYF. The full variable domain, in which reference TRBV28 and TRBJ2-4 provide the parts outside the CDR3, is DVKVTQSSRYLVKRTGEKVFLECVQDMDHENMFWYRQDPGLGLRLIYFSYDVKMKEKGDIPEGYSVSREKKERFSLILESASTNQTSMYLCASSPGGSKNIQYFGAGTRLSVL.

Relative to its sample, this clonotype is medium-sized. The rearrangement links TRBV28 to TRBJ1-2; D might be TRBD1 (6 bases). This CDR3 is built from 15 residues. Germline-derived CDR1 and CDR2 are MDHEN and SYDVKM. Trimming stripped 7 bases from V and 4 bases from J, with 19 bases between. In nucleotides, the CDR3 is TGTGCCAGCACTCGAGGGGGGAATCCCCTCTATGGCTACACCTTC. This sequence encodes CASTRGGNPLYGYTF.

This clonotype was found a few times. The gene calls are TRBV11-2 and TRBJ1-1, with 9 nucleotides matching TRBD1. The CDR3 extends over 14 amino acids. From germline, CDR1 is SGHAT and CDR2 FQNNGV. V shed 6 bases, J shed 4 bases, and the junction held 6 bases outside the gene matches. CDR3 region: CASSQQGASTEAFF. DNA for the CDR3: TGTGCCAGCAGTCAACAGGGGGCTAGCACTGAAGCTTTCTTT.

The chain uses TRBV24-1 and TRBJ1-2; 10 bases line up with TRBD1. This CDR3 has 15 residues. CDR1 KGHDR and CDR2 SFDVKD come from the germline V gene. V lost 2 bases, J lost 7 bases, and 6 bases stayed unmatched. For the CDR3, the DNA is TGTGCCACCAGTGATTGGACAGGGGGTTCAAGTGGCTACACCTTC. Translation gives CATSDWTGGSSGYTF.

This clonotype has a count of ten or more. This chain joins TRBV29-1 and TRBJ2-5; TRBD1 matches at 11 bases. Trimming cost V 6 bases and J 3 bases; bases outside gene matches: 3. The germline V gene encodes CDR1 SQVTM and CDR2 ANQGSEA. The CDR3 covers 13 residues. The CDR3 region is CSVEGQGEETQYF. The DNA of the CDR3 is TGCAGCGTCGAGGGACAGGGGGAAGAGACCCAGTACTTC.

CDR3 region: CASSFGRAWEQYF. CDR3 DNA: TGTGCCAGCAGTTTCGGCAGGGCATGGGAGCAGTACTTC. The chain has TRBV12-3 or TRBV12-4 and TRBJ2-7; the D gene is possibly TRBD1 (5 bases). The CDR3 length is 13 residues. V lost 3 bases and J 7 bases, leaving 13 bases between the germline ends.

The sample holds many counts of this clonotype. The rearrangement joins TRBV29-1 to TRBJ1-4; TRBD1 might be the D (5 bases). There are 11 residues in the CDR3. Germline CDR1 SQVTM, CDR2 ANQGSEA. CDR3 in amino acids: CGALGSGKLFF. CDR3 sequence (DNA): TGCGGGGCTTTGGGCTCGGGAAAACTGTTTTTT. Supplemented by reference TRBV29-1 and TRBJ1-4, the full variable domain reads SAVISQKPSRDICQRGTSLTIQCQVDSQVTMMFWYRQQPGQSLTLIATANQGSEATYESGFVIDKFPISRPNLTFSTLTVSNMSPEDSSIYLCGALGSGKLFFGSGTQLSVL.

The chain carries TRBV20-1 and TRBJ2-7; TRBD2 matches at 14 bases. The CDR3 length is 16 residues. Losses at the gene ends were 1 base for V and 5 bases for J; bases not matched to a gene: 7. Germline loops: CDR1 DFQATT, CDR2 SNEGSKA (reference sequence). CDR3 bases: TGCAGTGCTAGAGGGACTAGCGGGAGGTATCCCAACGAGCAGTACTTC. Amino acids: CSARGTSGRYPNEQYF.

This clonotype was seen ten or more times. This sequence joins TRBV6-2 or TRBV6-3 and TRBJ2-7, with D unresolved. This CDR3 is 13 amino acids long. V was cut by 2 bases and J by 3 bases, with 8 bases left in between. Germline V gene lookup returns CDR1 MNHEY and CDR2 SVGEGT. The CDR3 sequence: CASSYHPFYEQYF. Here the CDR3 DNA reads TGTGCCAGCAGTTACCACCCCTTCTACGAGCAGTACTTC.